The clone carrying this T cell receptor (beta chain) was recorded at least ten times. What it binds is not known. TCRdb re-derived calls from the 5' RACE reads in MiXCR, one entry per CDR3 protein. The table includes about 350,000 distinct CDR3 sequences, roughly 8.6% detected once. The data were obtained in a study of T cells after yellow fever vaccination. The CDR3 covers 15 residues. V gave up 4 bases and J gave up 2 bases; unmatched junction bases: 6. Germline V lookup: CDR1 SGHDT, CDR2 YYEEEE. Overall study findings and caveats: Within FACS-sorted repertoires, abundant clonotypes contaminating from the bulk population could be present. A limited proportion of clonotypes was detected within both the CD4 and CD8 compartments. It was a weaker secondary response, yet one that peaked faster, at day 5 versus 15. Clones that expanded after primary vaccination mostly reappeared after the booster (just under 98% CD4, about 89% CD8).

Sequenced material: PBMCs, taken 45 days after the first yellow fever vaccination. The chain uses TRBV5-6 and TRBJ1-5, with 7 bases that match TRBD1. The sequence derives from a man aged 18 to 30 who received the YFV17D yellow fever vaccine. The CDR3 sequence: CASSPYRGGNQPQHF. CDR3 bases: TGTGCCAGCAGCCCTTACAGGGGAGGCAATCAGCCCCAGCATTTT.